This TCR beta chain derives from a study of shared clonotypes between healthy human individuals. Germline values: CDR1 SGHDT, CDR2 YYEEEE. This CDR3 contains 15 residues. Trimming took 1 base from V and 3 from J; bases not matched to a gene: 2. Investigators spread the genomic DNA of each subset evenly over several immunoSEQ plates. The table came from immunoSEQ multiplex PCR; TCRdb's copy has only in-frame clones and leaves some out. Of millions of clones listed, 80% to 95% are singletons. The chain uses TRBV5-6 and TRBJ2-3; TRBD2 matches 10 bases. Material for sequencing was naive CD4+ T cells from PBMCs. The subset is: CD45RA+ positively selected. The TCR originated in a man between 18 and 35 years old in good health. Some clones in this sample may be carry-over from other donors' samples. The CDR3 nucleotides are TGTGCCAGCAGCTTGACTAGCGGGGTTACAGATACGCAGTATTTT. Protein product: CASSLTSGVTDTQYF.